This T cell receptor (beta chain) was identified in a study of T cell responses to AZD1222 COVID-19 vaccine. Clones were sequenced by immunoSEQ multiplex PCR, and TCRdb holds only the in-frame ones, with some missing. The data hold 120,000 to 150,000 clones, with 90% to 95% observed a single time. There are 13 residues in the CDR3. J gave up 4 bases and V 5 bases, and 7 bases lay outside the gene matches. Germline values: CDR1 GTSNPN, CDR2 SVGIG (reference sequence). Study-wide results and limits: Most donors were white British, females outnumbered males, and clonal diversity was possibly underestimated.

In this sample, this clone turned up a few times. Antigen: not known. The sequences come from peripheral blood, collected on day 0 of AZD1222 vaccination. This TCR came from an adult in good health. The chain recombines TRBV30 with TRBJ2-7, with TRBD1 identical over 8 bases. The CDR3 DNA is TGTGCCTGGGGAGGACAGGGCTGGTACGAGCAGTACTTC. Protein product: CAWGGQGWYEQYF.